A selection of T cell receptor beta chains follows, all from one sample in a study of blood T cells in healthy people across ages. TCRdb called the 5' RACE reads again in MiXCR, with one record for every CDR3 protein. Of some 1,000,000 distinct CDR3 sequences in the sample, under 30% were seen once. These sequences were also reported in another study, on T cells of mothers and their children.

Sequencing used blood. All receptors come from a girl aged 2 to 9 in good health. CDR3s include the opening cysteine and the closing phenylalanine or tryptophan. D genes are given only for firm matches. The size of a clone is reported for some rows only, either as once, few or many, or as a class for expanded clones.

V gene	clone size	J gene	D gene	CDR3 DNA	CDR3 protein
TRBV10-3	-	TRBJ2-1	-	TGTGCCATCAGTGAGTCCCCAGAGTCCTACAATGAGCAGTTCTTC	CAISESPESYNEQFF
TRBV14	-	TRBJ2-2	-	TGTGCCAGCAGCCAAGAGAGAGTATCCGGGGAGCTGTTTTTT	CASSQERVSGELFF
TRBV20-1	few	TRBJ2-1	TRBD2	TGCAGTGCCCCAGGACTAGCGGGGGATCGGTACAATGAGCAGTTCTTC	CSAPGLAGDRYNEQFF
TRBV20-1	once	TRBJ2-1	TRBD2	TGCAGTGCGGGGGGACTAGCGGGTTCCTACAATGAGCAGTTCTTC	CSAGGLAGSYNEQFF
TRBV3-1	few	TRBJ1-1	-	TGTGCCAGCAGCCAAGCGGGGACGACGGAGACTTTCTTT	CASSQAGTTETFF
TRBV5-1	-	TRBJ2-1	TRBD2	TGCGCCAGCAGCTTCCGACTAGCTGAGTCCTACAATGAGCAGTTCTTC	CASSFRLAESYNEQFF
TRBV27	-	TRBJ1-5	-	TGTGCCAGCAGTCCGGACCGGGGGATGTATAGGCCCCAGCATTTT	CASSPDRGMYRPQHF
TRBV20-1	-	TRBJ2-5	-	TGCAGTGCTAGAGATCCCAGGGGGGGCGCAGAGGCCCAGTACTTC	CSARDPRGGAEAQYF
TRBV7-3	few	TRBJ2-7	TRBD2	TGTGCCAGCGCCCCCTCGGGGGGGGTAAAAGCCTACGAGCAGTACTTC	CASAPSGGVKAYEQYF
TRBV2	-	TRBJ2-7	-	TGTGCCAGCAGTGAAAGGGCAGGGAGCTCCTACGAGCAGTACTTC	CASSERAGSSYEQYF
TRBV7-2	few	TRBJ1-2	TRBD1	TGTGCCAGCAGCTACCAGAAGGGACAGGGAGGAACCTTC	CASSYQKGQGGTF
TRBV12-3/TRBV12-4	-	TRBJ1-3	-	TGTGCCAGCAGTTTAGCGCGGAACAGTACGGAGGGAAACACCATATATTTT	CASSLARNSTEGNTIYF
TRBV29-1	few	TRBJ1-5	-	TGCAGCGCCCTGGAGGGCAGCAATCAGCCCCAGCATTTT	CSALEGSNQPQHF
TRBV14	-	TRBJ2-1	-	TGTGCCAGCAGCCAAGTTGTCGGGAATGAGCAGTTCTTC	CASSQVVGNEQFF
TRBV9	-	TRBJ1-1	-	TGTGCCAGCAGCTCCATAACTTTGGACACCCCAGAGAAAGCTTTCTTT	CASSSITLDTPEKAFF
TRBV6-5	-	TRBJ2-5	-	TGTGCCAGCAGTTACTCGAGGCCCCAGGGGTTGCGGGAGACCCAGTACTTC	CASSYSRPQGLRETQYF
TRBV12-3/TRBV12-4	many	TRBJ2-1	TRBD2	TGTGCCAGCACCCTAAAGGGACTAGCGGGACAATGGATTCTTACTGAGCAGTTCTTC	CASTLKGLAGQWILTEQFF
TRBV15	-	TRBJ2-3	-	TGTGCCACCAGGGCTACGGGGCGGGGACGCACAGATACGCAGTATTTT	CATRATGRGRTDTQYF
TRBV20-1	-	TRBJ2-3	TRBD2	TGCAGTGCTAGAGCGGGAGGGCCTGCCGCCACAGATACGCAGTATTTT	CSARAGGPAATDTQYF
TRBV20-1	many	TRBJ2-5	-	TGCAGTGCTAACGGAGGGGAGACCCAGTACTTC	CSANGGETQYF
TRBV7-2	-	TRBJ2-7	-	TGTGCCAGCAGCCACCGAGGGGCTCCCTACGAGCAGTACTTC	CASSHRGAPYEQYF
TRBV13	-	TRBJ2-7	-	TGTGCCAGCAGCTACTTCGGTACTACCTACGAGCAGTACTTC	CASSYFGTTYEQYF
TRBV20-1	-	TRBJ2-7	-	TGCAGTGCTAGAGAGCAGGGGGGTCCCTACGAGCAGTACTTC	CSAREQGGPYEQYF
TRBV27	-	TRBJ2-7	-	TGTGCCAGCAGTTGGACAGTCTTAGACGAGCAGTACTTC	CASSWTVLDEQYF
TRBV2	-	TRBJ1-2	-	TGTGCCAGCAGAAGGTTATTTAACTATGGCTACACCTTC	CASRRLFNYGYTF
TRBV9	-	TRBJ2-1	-	TGTGCCTGCAGCGTGGGGATTAGTCGGGAAAATGAGCAGTTCTTC	CACSVGISRENEQFF
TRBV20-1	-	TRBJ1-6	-	TGCAGTGCTAGAGAATCACTTACCGGGACGGAGAATTCACCCCTCCACTTT	CSARESLTGTENSPLHF
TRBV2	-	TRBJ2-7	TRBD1	TGTGCCAGCTACGGGACAGGGGCGAACGAGCAGTACTTC	CASYGTGANEQYF
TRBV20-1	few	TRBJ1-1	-	TGCAGTGCTAGTTTGGGAAATAGCGAGACTGAAGCTTTCTTT	CSASLGNSETEAFF
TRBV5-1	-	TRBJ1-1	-	TGCGCCAGCAGCCCCGGGGGTGGGGACGTCACTGAAGCTTTCTTT	CASSPGGGDVTEAFF
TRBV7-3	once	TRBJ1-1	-	TGTGCCAGCAGCTCCCACACGGACACTGAAGCTTTCTTT	CASSSHTDTEAFF
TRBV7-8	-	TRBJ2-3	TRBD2	TGTGCCAGCAGCTTACTAGCGGGAACGTCAGATACGCAGTATTTT	CASSLLAGTSDTQYF
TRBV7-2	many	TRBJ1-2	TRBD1	TGTGCCAGCAGCCCGGACAGGAACTATGGCTACACCTTC	CASSPDRNYGYTF
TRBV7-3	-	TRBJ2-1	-	TGTGCCAGCAGCTTAATTGGGGCCGGGGTTTCGGATGAGCAGTTCTTC	CASSLIGAGVSDEQFF
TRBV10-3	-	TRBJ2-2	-	TGTGCCATCAGTGCCCAACCAGCCACCGGGGAGCTGTTTTTT	CAISAQPATGELFF
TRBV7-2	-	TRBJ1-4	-	TGTGCCAGCAGCTTATGGTGGGGAACTAATGAAAAACTGTTTTTT	CASSLWWGTNEKLFF
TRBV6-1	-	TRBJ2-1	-	TGTGCCAGCAGTGAAGAGGGGATGAGCTCCTACAATGAGCAGTTCTTC	CASSEEGMSSYNEQFF
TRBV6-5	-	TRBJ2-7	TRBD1	TGTGCCAGCAGTTACAGGGGGCGCAGTGAGCAGTACTTC	CASSYRGRSEQYF
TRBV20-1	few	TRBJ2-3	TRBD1	TGCAGTGCCCCTAAAAGGACAGGGTCGGGTCTAGGCACAGATACGCAGTATTTT	CSAPKRTGSGLGTDTQYF
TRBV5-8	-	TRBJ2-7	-	TGTGCCAGCAGCCGAGGATTTAGGACCATTGGGGAGCAGTACTTC	CASSRGFRTIGEQYF
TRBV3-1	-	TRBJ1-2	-	TGTGCCAGCAGCCACCCGGGCTATGGCTACACCTTC	CASSHPGYGYTF
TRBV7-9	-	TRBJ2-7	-	TGTGCCAGCAGCTTATCAGGGGCCTACTACGAGCAGTACTTC	CASSLSGAYYEQYF
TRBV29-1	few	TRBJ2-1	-	TGCAGCGTTGCTAGTCCTACGAGCTCCTACAATGAGCAGTTCTTC	CSVASPTSSYNEQFF